What follows are 23 T cell receptor beta chains derived from one specimen sequenced in a study of T-cell reconstitution after alpha-beta-depleted transplantation in children. As it was prepared, the TCRbeta library received unique molecular identifiers. TCRdb reanalysed the PCR reads using MiXCR and keeps one entry per CDR3 protein. The repertoire consists of 180,000 or so distinct CDR3 sequences, with about 6% occurring once and the leading ten covering roughly 4.5%. The specimen was PBMCs, collected before TCRalphabeta/CD19-depleted stem cell transplant. These receptors all come from a girl less than two years old with combined immunodeficiency, due to receive a stem cell transplant.

The chain links TRBV9 to TRBJ2-5, with no clear D. Trimming removed 4 bases at V and 13 bases at J, with 17 bases between. The V gene's germline CDR1 is SGDLS and CDR2 YYNGEE. The CDR3 covers 12 residues. This CDR3 is CASSPSLGWLYF. For the CDR3, the DNA is TGTGCCAGCAGCCCTTCCCTGGGTTGGTTGTACTTC.

This clonotype has more than one count but fewer than ten. This chain joins TRBV20-1 and TRBJ2-5; tentatively, D is TRBD2 (6 bases). Trimming took off 0 bases at V and 5 bases at J, with 22 bases between the two ends. The germline V gene has CDR1 DFQATT and CDR2 SNEGSKA (reference sequence). The CDR3 is 17 amino acids. The CDR3 DNA reads as TGCAGTGCTAGAGATTTTTTAGCCCCCAGGGAGGTCGAGACCCAGTACTTC. Translating gives CSARDFLAPREVETQYF.

This clonotype was seen many times. V gene TRBV20-1 combines with J gene TRBJ2-1; 7 bases fit TRBD1. The CDR3 sequence is 14 residues long. V lost 0 bases to trimming and J lost 5 bases; unmatched junction nucleotides: 4. CDR1 and CDR2 (germline): DFQATT, SNEGSKA (reference sequence). The CDR3 spells CSARDTGQDNEQFF. CDR3 nucleotides: TGCAGTGCTAGAGATACTGGACAGGACAATGAGCAGTTCTTC.

This chain connects TRBV29-1 to TRBJ2-7; 7 positions agree with TRBD2. J lost 0 bases, V lost 7 bases, and 6 bases had no gene match. This CDR3 comprises 13 residues. CDR1 is SQVTM and CDR2 is ANQGSEA in the germline V gene. Here the CDR3 DNA reads TGCAGCGGCGGTCCGGGGGGCTCCTACGAGCAGTACTTC. It is translated as CSGGPGGSYEQYF.

This clonotype was picked up a small number of times. This rearrangement joins TRBV4-3 to TRBJ1-2; no clear D. This CDR3 has 18 amino acids. With 0 bases removed from V and 3 bases from J, the gap between germline ends came to 20 bases. The germline V gene encodes CDR1 LGHNA and CDR2 YSLEER. The CDR3 DNA sequence: TGCGCCAGCAGCCAAGATACCAATCGACTCAGTCCTGACTATGGCTACACCTTC. Translated: CASSQDTNRLSPDYGYTF.

This clonotype was seen at least ten times. CDR3 sequence reads: CATEGGLSNSPLHF. The CDR3, as DNA: TGTGCGACGGAGGGGGGCCTTTCTAATTCACCCCTCCACTTT. This chain joins TRBV7-9 and TRBJ1-6; D is possibly TRBD1 (6 bases). The CDR3 loop spans 14 amino acids. The germline V gene encodes CDR1 SEHNR and CDR2 FQNEAQ (reference sequence).

The sample holds many counts of this clonotype. The rearrangement joins TRBV18 to TRBJ2-1; weak D call: TRBD2 (6 bases). Germline CDR1 and CDR2: KGHSH and LQKENI. V shed 4 bases and J shed 5 bases, with 15 bases lying between them. CDR3 size: 15 residues. CDR3 sequence: CASSRFGSGDNEQFF. The CDR3 region has the DNA TGTGCCAGCTCACGTTTCGGGAGTGGAGACAATGAGCAGTTCTTC.

In its sample, this clonotype was seen many times. For the CDR3, the DNA is TGTGCCAGCAGTTTAACAGCGAATGGGGAGCTGTTTTTT. It is translated as CASSLTANGELFF. The genes are TRBV12-3 or TRBV12-4 and TRBJ2-2; no definite D call. Trimming removed 2 bases at V and 8 bases at J, with 9 bases between. The CDR3 sequence is 13 residues long.

The chain couples TRBV19 to TRBJ2-5, with 8 bases that match TRBD2. Germline V gives CDR1 LNHDA, CDR2 SQIVND (reference sequence). The V segment lost 3 bases and the J segment 0 bases; nucleotides outside the gene matches: 6. This CDR3 contains 16 residues. The CDR3 DNA reads TGTGCCAGTAGTATGGGGGTTAGCGGGAACCAAGAGACCCAGTACTTC. Protein product: CASSMGVSGNQETQYF.

V gene TRBV19 combines with J gene TRBJ2-1; tentatively, D is TRBD1 or TRBD2 (5 bases each). This CDR3 region has 19 residues. In germline, CDR1 is LNHDA, CDR2 SQIVND (reference sequence). The germline V and J ends were trimmed by 6 bases and 0 bases, with 24 bases remaining between them. Written as DNA, the CDR3 is TGTGCCAGTAGCGACCCCCCCAAGTGGGGACGGTCCTCCTACAATGAGCAGTTCTTC. It encodes CASSDPPKWGRSSYNEQFF.

This clonotype was seen ten or more times. This sequence joins TRBV29-1 and TRBJ2-7; 9 nucleotides agree with TRBD2. The CDR3 has 12 amino acids. Germline lookup yields CDR1 SQVTM and CDR2 ANQGSEA. Trimming cost V 6 bases and J 4 bases; bases outside gene matches: 4. Written as DNA, the CDR3 is TGCAGCGTCTCTAGCGGGGTTTACGAGCAGTACTTC. Residues: CSVSSGVYEQYF.

The sample holds many counts of this clonotype. V usage is TRBV5-1 and J usage is TRBJ2-5; 7 positions agree with TRBD2. Germline assignment: CDR1 SGHRS and CDR2 YFSETQ. This CDR3 has 18 amino acids. V lost 0 bases to trimming and J lost 1 base; unmatched junction nucleotides: 12. The CDR3 protein is CASSLGLWLAEPQETQYF. The CDR3 nucleotides read TGCGCCAGCAGCTTGGGTTTGTGGCTAGCGGAGCCCCAAGAGACCCAGTACTTC.

This clonotype was recorded at least ten times. This chain links TRBV4-2 with TRBJ2-5; no clear D. The germline V gene encodes CDR1 LGHNA and CDR2 YNFKEQ. V dropped 0 bases and J dropped 5 bases, with 19 bases sitting between them. This CDR3 contains 17 residues. This CDR3 is CASSQELPTSRKETQYF. In nucleotides, the CDR3 is TGTGCCAGCAGCCAAGAACTTCCGACTTCGCGTAAGGAGACCCAGTACTTC.

For this clonotype: This may be a read error: a much more frequent sequence differs by one nucleotide. The chain links TRBV20-1 to TRBJ2-7; 12 positions match TRBD2. Germline assignment: CDR1 DFQATT and CDR2 SNEGSKA (reference sequence). CDR3 length equals 18 residues. In DNA form, the CDR3 reads TGCTGTGCTAGCACCCCCGAACTAGCGGGGGGTTTGGGGTACGAGCAGTACTTC. Its protein is CCASTPELAGGLGYEQYF.

This clonotype was seen at least ten times. This sequence joins TRBV12-3 or TRBV12-4 and TRBJ1-3; no reliable D call. This CDR3 spans 11 amino acids. Trimming pared 8 bases from V and 4 bases from J, leaving 6 bases between. The CDR3 sequence: CASAPGNTIYF. The CDR3 DNA follows: TGTGCCAGCGCCCCCGGAAACACCATATATTTT.

In its sample, this clonotype was seen many times. This rearrangement joins TRBV7-9 to TRBJ2-1; 11 nucleotides agree with TRBD2. V dropped 1 base and J dropped 6; count of bases not matched to a gene: 8. The CDR3 length is 17 residues. Germline loops: CDR1 SEHNR, CDR2 FQNEAQ (reference sequence). CDR3 amino acids: CASSLVAGGPRGNEQFF. CDR3 nucleotide sequence: TGTGCCAGCAGCTTAGTAGCGGGGGGGCCGAGGGGCAATGAGCAGTTCTTC. The full variable domain, rest sourced from reference TRBV7-9 and TRBJ2-1, is DTGVSQNPRHKITKRGQNVTFRCDPISEHNRLYWYRQTLGQGPEFLTYFQNEAQLEKSRLLSDRFSAERPKGSFSTLEIQRTEQGDSAMYLCASSLVAGGPRGNEQFFGPGTRLTVL.

This clonotype has ten or more counts. The chain uses TRBV7-9 and TRBJ2-1; the D gene is possibly TRBD1 (6 bases). The germline CDR1 and CDR2 sequences are SEHNR and FQNEAQ (reference sequence). The CDR3 is 17 amino acids. The V end lost 5 bases, the J end lost 7 bases, and 24 bases lay between the germline ends. The chain's CDR3 is CASSPIGTGKLRNEQFF. DNA of the CDR3: TGTGCCAGCAGCCCTATCGGCACAGGGAAATTAAGGAATGAGCAGTTCTTC.

On this clonotype itself: This may be a read error: a much more frequent sequence differs by one nucleotide. The genes are TRBV13 and TRBJ1-1, with D perhaps matching TRBD1 (5 bases). CDR1 and CDR2 from the germline V gene are PRHDT and FYEKMQ (reference sequence). V shed 2 bases and J shed 10 bases, with 17 bases lying between them. The CDR3 is made up of 14 amino acids. In DNA form, the CDR3 reads TGTGCCAGCAGCTTACGGGTACAGGTTGATGGAGCTTTCTTT. Translated: CASSLRVQVDGAFF. Full variable domain (remainder filled in from reference TRBV13 and TRBJ1-1): AAGVIQSPRHLIKEKRETATLKCYPIPRHDTVYWYQQGPGQDPQFLISFYEKMQSDKGSIPDRFSAQQFSDYHSELNMSSLELGDSALYFCASSLRVQVDGAFFGQGTRLTVV.

This clonotype was observed at least ten times. The chain is built from TRBV5-1 and TRBJ1-4; TRBD1 matches at 9 bases. Germline loops: CDR1 SGHRS, CDR2 YFSETQ. This CDR3 is built from 16 residues. The V segment lost 4 bases and the J segment 3 bases; nucleotides outside the gene matches: 7. DNA of the CDR3: TGCGCCAGCAGCCTGGAACAGGGGGCTGCTAATGAAAAACTGTTTTTT. This sequence encodes CASSLEQGAANEKLFF. Full variable domain (missing parts from reference TRBV5-1 and TRBJ1-4): KAGVTQTPRYLIKTRGQQVTLSCSPISGHRSVSWYQQTPGQGLQFLFEYFSETQRNKGNFPGRFSGRQFSNSRSEMNVSTLELGDSALYLCASSLEQGAANEKLFFGSGTQLSVL.

This clonotype was detected a few times. The chain uses TRBV4-3 and TRBJ1-1, with D possibly matching TRBD1 (6 bases). The length of the CDR3 is 15 residues. V lost 3 bases and J lost 0, with 11 bases in between. Germline values: CDR1 LGHNA, CDR2 YSLEER. CDR3 loop: CASSHNREVNTEAFF. In DNA, the CDR3 is TGCGCCAGCAGCCACAACAGGGAGGTGAACACTGAAGCTTTCTTT.

This clonotype was counted at least ten times. The rearrangement uses TRBV20-1 and TRBJ2-7; TRBD2 agrees at 8 bases. J lost 2 bases, V lost 5 bases, and 11 bases had no gene match. CDR3 length: 15 residues. The V gene's germline CDR1 is DFQATT and CDR2 SNEGSKA (reference sequence). The CDR3 region is CSAHLPWRGAYEQYF. The CDR3 DNA sequence: TGCAGTGCTCACCTGCCCTGGCGGGGGGCCTACGAGCAGTACTTC.

This clonotype was seen ten or more times. The chain recombines TRBV5-5 with TRBJ2-2; 11 bases align to TRBD2. CDR1 and CDR2 from the germline V gene are SGHKS and YYEKEE (reference sequence). The CDR3 loop spans 17 amino acids. The trim removed 4 bases at V and 2 bases at J, leaving 7 bases unmatched. DNA of the CDR3: TGTGCCAGCAGCCCCACTAGCGGGGGTTTCAACACCGGGGAGCTGTTTTTT. Translating gives CASSPTSGGFNTGELFF.

This clonotype came up many times. This chain joins TRBV4-3 and TRBJ2-1; 9 nucleotides agree with TRBD1. This CDR3 contains 15 residues. V gave up 4 bases and J gave up 6 bases; unmatched junction bases: 7. The germline V gene has CDR1 LGHNA and CDR2 YSLEER. The CDR3 protein is CASSLRDRVGNEQFF. The CDR3 DNA follows: TGCGCCAGCAGCCTCCGGGACAGGGTAGGCAATGAGCAGTTCTTC.